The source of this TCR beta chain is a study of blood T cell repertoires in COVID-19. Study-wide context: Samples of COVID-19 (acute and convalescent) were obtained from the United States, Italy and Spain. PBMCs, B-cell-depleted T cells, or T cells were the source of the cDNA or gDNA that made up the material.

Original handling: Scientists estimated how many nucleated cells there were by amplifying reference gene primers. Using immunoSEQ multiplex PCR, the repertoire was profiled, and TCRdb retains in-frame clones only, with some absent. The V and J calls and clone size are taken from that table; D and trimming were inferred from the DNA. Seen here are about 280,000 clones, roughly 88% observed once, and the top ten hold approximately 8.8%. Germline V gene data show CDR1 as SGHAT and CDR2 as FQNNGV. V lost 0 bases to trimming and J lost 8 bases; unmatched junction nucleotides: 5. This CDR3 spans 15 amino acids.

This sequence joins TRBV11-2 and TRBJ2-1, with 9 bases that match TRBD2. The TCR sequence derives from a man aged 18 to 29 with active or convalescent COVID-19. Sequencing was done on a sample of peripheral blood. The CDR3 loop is CASSLEAGGPYEQFF. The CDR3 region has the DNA TGTGCCAGCAGCTTAGAGGCGGGGGGGCCGTATGAGCAGTTCTTC.